These 22 T cell receptor beta chains share one sample of origin, sequenced in a study of blood T cell repertoires in COVID-19. Sequencing used immunoSEQ multiplex PCR; TCRdb keeps in-frame clones, though not all of them. The data show 300,000 to 400,000 clones, around 90% seen once. Sequencing used peripheral blood. These TCRs come from a man aged 50 to 60 with active or convalescent COVID-19.

CDR3 DNA: TGTGCCAGCATCGGGACAGGGGGTTACACTGAAGCTTTCTTT. Protein product: CASIGTGGYTEAFF. The chain recombines TRBV28 with TRBJ1-1, with 11 bases matching TRBD1. Germline CDR1 reads MDHEN; CDR2 reads SYDVKM. CDR3 length equals 14 residues. With V trimmed by 7 bases and J by 3 bases, 4 bases remained unmatched.

The gene calls are TRBV2 and TRBJ1-1; 7 bases line up with TRBD1. Germline V gene sequence: CDR1 SNHLY, CDR2 FYNNEI. This CDR3 has 14 residues. The V segment lost 6 bases and the J segment 4 bases; nucleotides outside the gene matches: 8. In nucleotides, the CDR3 is TGTGCCAGCAGCCGCGACGGACAGGCCACTGAAGCTTTCTTT. Its translation: CASSRDGQATEAFF.

A single count supports this clone. V usage is TRBV30 and J usage is TRBJ2-1, with 8 bases identical to TRBD2. The CDR3 has 14 amino acids. CDR1 is GTSNPN, CDR2 SVGIG, per germline (reference sequence). Trimming cost V 4 bases and J 14 bases; bases outside gene matches: 16. The CDR3 DNA reads TGTGCCTGGATTATAAGCGGGAGACAGGATGCGGAGTTCTTC. Translating gives CAWIISGRQDAEFF.

The chain is built from TRBV3-1 (or the pseudogene TRBV3-2) and TRBJ1-3; 8 nucleotides agree with TRBD1. Germline CDR1 LGHDT, CDR2 YNNKEL (reference sequence). J was trimmed by 4 bases and V by 0 bases; bases with no gene match: 2. The CDR3 is 15 amino acids. CDR3 in DNA: TGTGCCAGCAGCCAAGAAGGGGACAGGGGAAACACCATATATTTT. It specifies CASSQEGDRGNTIYF.

The J gene is TRBJ2-7, the V gene TRBV6-5; maybe TRBD2 (6 bases). The V gene's germline CDR1 is MNHEY and CDR2 SVGAGI. Trimming cost V 6 bases and J 2 bases, with 11 bases left between them. The CDR3 is 13 residues long. CDR3 in amino acids: CASSQGLTYEQYF. The CDR3 nucleotides are TGTGCCAGCAGCCAGGGACTTACCTACGAGCAGTACTTC.

V gene TRBV30 combines with J gene TRBJ2-2; a possible D gene is TRBD2 (5 bases). The V gene's germline CDR1 is GTSNPN and CDR2 SVGIG (reference sequence). V gave up 3 bases and J gave up 4 bases, with 15 bases separating them. The CDR3 runs 15 residues. The CDR3 protein is CAWRKGGGPTGELFF. As DNA, the CDR3 is TGTGCCTGGAGGAAAGGAGGAGGCCCCACCGGGGAGCTGTTTTTT.

The chain couples TRBV5-1 to TRBJ1-2; 11 nucleotides match TRBD1. The germline CDR1 and CDR2 sequences are SGHRS and YFSETQ. The ends lost 4 bases at V and 5 bases at J; junction bases unmatched: 4. The CDR3 runs 14 residues. CDR3 amino acids: CASSQGTGGYGYTF. The CDR3 coding sequence is TGCGCCAGCAGCCAAGGGACAGGGGGTTATGGCTACACCTTC. The complete variable domain, with remaining parts taken from reference TRBV5-1 and TRBJ1-2, reads KAGVTQTPRYLIKTRGQQVTLSCSPISGHRSVSWYQQTPGQGLQFLFEYFSETQRNKGNFPGRFSGRQFSNSRSEMNVSTLELGDSALYLCASSQGTGGYGYTFGSGTRLTVV.

The rearrangement links TRBV4-2 to TRBJ1-2; D possibly corresponds to TRBD1 (5 bases). The CDR3 contains 15 residues. Germline V gene data show CDR1 as LGHNA and CDR2 as YNFKEQ. V lost 0 bases, J lost 2 bases, and 10 bases lay in between. The chain's CDR3 is CASSQDPGGNYGYTF. The CDR3 nucleotides are TGTGCCAGCAGCCAAGACCCGGGGGGGAACTATGGCTACACCTTC.

This clone was counted a single time. V usage is TRBV6-5 and J usage is TRBJ1-2; a possible D gene is TRBD1 (6 bases). The CDR3 runs to 14 residues. Trimming cost V 2 bases and J 2 bases, with 9 bases left between them. Germline V gene data show CDR1 as MNHEY and CDR2 as SVGAGI. The CDR3, as DNA: TGTGCCAGCAGTTACGGGCAGGGGAACTATGGCTACACCTTC. It specifies CASSYGQGNYGYTF.

The chain uses TRBV5-1 and TRBJ2-3; perhaps TRBD2 as D (5 bases). Germline lookup yields CDR1 SGHRS and CDR2 YFSETQ. The V and J ends lost 6 bases and 1 base respectively, with 12 bases between them. The CDR3 length is 14 residues. CDR3 DNA: TGCGCCAGCACGTACGGGGAAGGCACAGATACGCAGTATTTT. Translation gives CASTYGEGTDTQYF.

The rearrangement joins TRBV19 to TRBJ2-1, with a weak D call TRBD1 (6 bases). Trimming removed 7 bases from V and 8 bases from J, with 21 bases in between. The CDR3 is made up of 15 amino acids. Germline lookup yields CDR1 LNHDA and CDR2 SQIVND (reference sequence). DNA for the CDR3: TGTGCCAGTACCTTAAGGACAGTTAGGGGAGATGAGCAGTTCTTC. Translated, it gives CASTLRTVRGDEQFF.

The chain uses TRBV18 and TRBJ1-6; 8 bases match TRBD1. The CDR3 runs to 15 residues. Germline values: CDR1 KGHSH, CDR2 LQKENI. V lost 2 bases to trimming and J lost 10 bases; unmatched junction nucleotides: 7. DNA of the CDR3: TGTGCCAGCTCACCAGAAACAGGGGGACGATCACCCCTCCACTTT. Amino acids: CASSPETGGRSPLHF. Drawing the rest from reference TRBV18 and TRBJ1-6, the complete variable domain is NAGVMQNPRHLVRRRGQEARLRCSPMKGHSHVYWYRQLPEEGLKFMVYLQKENIIDESGMPKERFSAEFPKEGPSILRIQQVVRGDSAAYFCASSPETGGRSPLHFGNGTRLTVT.

The rearrangement uses TRBV19 and TRBJ1-2, with a weak D call TRBD1 (6 bases). The CDR3 has 13 amino acids. Deletions cut 7 bases from V and 2 bases from J, with 11 bases between. Germline values: CDR1 LNHDA, CDR2 SQIVND (reference sequence). DNA of the CDR3: TGTGCCAGTAATCCCCAGGGGAACTATGGCTACACCTTC. Protein product: CASNPQGNYGYTF. The variable domain in full, with the rest retrieved from reference TRBV19 and TRBJ1-2, is DGGITQSPKYLFRKEGQNVTLSCEQNLNHDAMYWYRQDPGQGLRLIYYSQIVNDFQKGDIAEGYSVSREKKESFPLTVTSAQKNPTAFYLCASNPQGNYGYTFGSGTRLTVV.

The chain has TRBV4-3 and TRBJ2-5; a possible D gene is TRBD2 (5 bases). Trimming stripped 0 bases from V and 4 bases from J, with 12 bases between. CDR3 length: 15 residues. The germline V gene has CDR1 LGHNA and CDR2 YSLEER. CDR3 residues: CASSQDKDLGETQYF. DNA of the CDR3: TGCGCCAGCAGCCAAGATAAGGACTTGGGAGAGACCCAGTACTTC.

This clone was seen many times. The rearrangement uses TRBV11-2 and TRBJ1-2, with 7 bases matching TRBD1. The CDR3 covers 14 residues. Germline V lookup: CDR1 SGHAT, CDR2 FQNNGV. The J segment lost 4 bases and the V segment lost 3 bases, leaving 5 bases of the junction unmatched. The CDR3 coding sequence is TGTGCCAGCAGCTTTACAGGGGCCCCCTATGGCTACACCTTC. It translates to CASSFTGAPYGYTF.

The chain uses TRBV2 and TRBJ1-4; perhaps TRBD1 as D (6 bases). Trimming removed 8 bases at V and 7 bases at J, with 11 bases between. Germline CDR1 SNHLY, CDR2 FYNNEI. CDR3 length: 12 residues. CDR3 DNA sequence: TGTGCCAGCGGGGACAATGCTGAAAAACTGTTTTTT. It specifies CASGDNAEKLFF.

J is TRBJ2-1 and V is TRBV5-4; D ambiguous. CDR1 is SGHNT, CDR2 YYREEE, per germline (reference sequence). V shed 0 bases and J shed 5 bases, with 6 bases lying between them. The CDR3 length is 13 residues. The CDR3 sequence is CASSLDRNNEQFF. CDR3 bases: TGTGCCAGCAGCTTGGACAGAAACAATGAGCAGTTCTTC.

CDR3 sequence: CATSRGDRGYEQYF. Here the CDR3 DNA reads TGTGCCACCAGCAGAGGGGACAGGGGCTACGAGCAGTACTTC. The rearrangement uses TRBV15 and TRBJ2-7, with 10 bases lining up with TRBD1. From germline, CDR1 is LNHNV and CDR2 YYDKDF (reference sequence). The CDR3 totals 14 residues. The V and J ends lost 1 base and 3 bases, in that order; junction bases with no gene match: 0.

The CDR3 bases are TGTGCCAGCAGCCCACAGGGGGGGTTTGCAACTAATGAAAAACTGTTTTTT. Residues: CASSPQGGFATNEKLFF. The V and J genes are TRBV7-9 and TRBJ1-4, with 8 nucleotides matching TRBD1. J lost 0 bases, V lost 5 bases, and 8 bases had no gene match. This CDR3 region has 17 residues. CDR1 is SEHNR and CDR2 is FQNEAQ in the germline V gene (reference sequence).

The CDR3: CASSEGQGIKGYTF. CDR3 sequence (DNA): TGTGCCAGCAGCGAGGGTCAGGGGATCAAAGGCTACACCTTC. The chain couples TRBV6-5 to TRBJ1-2; perhaps TRBD1 as D (6 bases). The germline V gene encodes CDR1 MNHEY and CDR2 SVGAGI. The CDR3 consists of 14 residues. Trimming shortened V by 6 bases and J by 8 bases, and 19 bases separated the two germline ends.

With regard to this clone: The sample contains more than one DNA sequence encoding this CDR3. The rearrangement uses TRBV4-3 and TRBJ2-7; 7 positions match TRBD1. The length of the CDR3 is 15 residues. The V gene's germline CDR1 is LGHNA and CDR2 YSLEER. The J segment lost 4 bases and the V segment lost 3 bases, leaving 9 bases of the junction unmatched. CDR3 nucleotides: TGCGCCAGCAGCCAGGCGACAGGGAGAAGTTACGAGCAGTACTTC. It encodes CASSQATGRSYEQYF.

The chain joins TRBV19 to TRBJ2-6; maybe TRBD1 (6 bases). The CDR3 is 18 amino acids. Trimming cost V 1 base and J 0 bases, with 13 bases left between them. Germline CDR1 and CDR2: LNHDA and SQIVND (reference sequence). In DNA, the CDR3 is TGTGCCAGTAGTATAGGAACTGGACAGTTCTCTGGGGCCAACGTCCTGACTTTC. Its protein product is CASSIGTGQFSGANVLTF.